These 27 T cell receptor beta chains came from one sample sequenced in a study of HIV-infected patients and healthy controls. The repertoire came from unfractionated whole blood and reflected all unsorted peripheral T cells. Reverse transcription used 450 to 650 ng RNA and constant-region primers for alpha and beta. Each of the alpha and beta chains got its own library through chain-specific third strand synthesis with indices. Via MiXCR, TCRdb re-called the 5' RACE reads, giving one row per CDR3 protein. The sample records about 15,000 distinct CDR3 sequences, around 5% being singletons. Material: blood. The origin of the receptors is an adult in good health.

The sample holds many counts of this clonotype. The chain is built from TRBV20-1 and TRBJ2-1; TRBD1 matches 9 bases. Germline V gene data show CDR1 as DFQATT and CDR2 as SNEGSKA (reference sequence). This CDR3 contains 15 residues. V shed 3 bases and J 6 bases; nucleotides not matched to a gene: 9. CDR3 protein: CSASPGTGSANEQFF. For the CDR3, the DNA is TGCAGTGCTAGCCCGGGGACAGGGTCGGCCAATGAGCAGTTCTTC.

This clonotype was counted ten times or more. This chain uses TRBV11-2 with TRBJ2-1, with D maybe TRBD2 (7 bases). Per germline, CDR1 SGHAT and CDR2 FQNNGV. Between the trimmed V and J ends, which lost 0 bases and 12 bases, there was a span of 18 bases. The CDR3 covers 15 residues. DNA for the CDR3: TGTGCCAGCAGCTTAGAGGGGGGGCCCTACGTAGGGCAGTTCTTC. This sequence encodes CASSLEGGPYVGQFF.

By sample fraction, this clonotype is medium-sized. The chain combines TRBV20-1 with TRBJ1-1; 9 bases align to TRBD1. V gave up 5 bases and J gave up 5 bases; unmatched junction bases: 6. Germline CDR1 and CDR2: DFQATT and SNEGSKA (reference sequence). The CDR3 loop spans 13 amino acids. The CDR3 nucleotides are TGCAGTGCTCCGACAGGGGGAGTGACTGAAGCTTTCTTT. Translating it yields CSAPTGGVTEAFF.

Many counts were recorded for this clonotype. The chain is built from TRBV13 and TRBJ1-2; the D is unclear. The CDR3 runs to 14 residues. Trimming shortened V by 4 bases and J by 4 bases, and 13 bases separated the two germline ends. Germline V CDR1 and CDR2: PRHDT, FYEKMQ (reference sequence). The CDR3 region has the DNA TGTGCCAGCAGCTCACTTAAAGGATTCTATGGCTACACCTTC. Amino acid sequence: CASSSLKGFYGYTF.

This clonotype is medium-sized within its sample. The genes are TRBV12-3 or TRBV12-4 and TRBJ2-3, with 7 positions matching TRBD2. J lost 0 bases, V lost 2 bases, and 11 bases had no gene match. The CDR3 totals 18 residues. In DNA, the CDR3 is TGTGCCAGCAGTTTAAGGCGGGGGAACTACCTTAGCACAGATACGCAGTATTTT. Protein sequence: CASSLRRGNYLSTDTQYF.

At least ten counts were recorded for this clonotype. The V gene is TRBV7-2, the J gene TRBJ2-3, with a possible D match to TRBD1 (6 bases). Trimming left V 6 bases short and J 0 bases short, with 13 bases between. The CDR3 covers 15 residues. CDR1 is SGHTA, CDR2 FQGNSA, per germline. For the CDR3, the DNA is TGTGCCAGCAGGCCGGTCGGGACAAGCACAGATACGCAGTATTTT. It is translated as CASRPVGTSTDTQYF.

The J gene is TRBJ1-1, the V gene TRBV3-1; D is uncertain. V was clipped by 1 base and J by 6 bases, with 9 bases between them. Germline CDR1 LGHDT, CDR2 YNNKEL (reference sequence). The CDR3 sequence is 13 residues long. The CDR3 DNA is TGTGCCAGCAGCCAAGGCAGGAGGGCTGAAGCTTTCTTT. It yields the protein CASSQGRRAEAFF.

This clonotype is medium-sized (0.01 to 0.1%) in the sample. This chain joins TRBV7-2 and TRBJ2-3, with 11 bases identical to TRBD2. V shed 5 bases, J shed 5 bases, and the junction held 9 bases outside the gene matches. Per germline, CDR1 SGHTA and CDR2 FQGNSA. There are 16 residues in the CDR3. The CDR3 is CASSPSVGLAGDTQYF. The CDR3 DNA reads TGTGCCAGCAGCCCTAGCGTTGGACTAGCGGGAGATACGCAGTATTTT.

By proportion, this clonotype is medium-sized. This chain connects TRBV6-6 to TRBJ1-6; D remains ambiguous. Looked up from germline, CDR1 is MNHNY and CDR2 is SVGAGI (reference sequence). V dropped 6 bases and J dropped 9 bases, with 3 bases sitting between them. This CDR3 has 10 residues. In DNA form, the CDR3 reads TGTGCCAGCAGGGGTTCACCCCTCCACTTT. It translates to CASRGSPLHF.

This clonotype ranks as medium-sized. This sequence joins TRBV7-3 and TRBJ2-1; 12 nucleotides agree with TRBD2. Looked up from germline, CDR1 is SGHTA and CDR2 is FQGTGA. The CDR3 covers 17 residues. The J segment lost 0 bases and the V segment lost 4 bases, leaving 4 bases of the junction unmatched. The DNA for the CDR3 is TGTGCCAGCAGCTATCTAGCGGGGGGGAGCTCCTACAATGAGCAGTTCTTC. Translation: CASSYLAGGSSYNEQFF.

This clonotype was seen at least ten times. The rearrangement uses TRBV12-3 or TRBV12-4 and TRBJ2-1; TRBD1 agrees at 9 bases. The CDR3 has 14 residues. V shed 6 bases, J shed 8 bases, and the junction held 8 bases outside the gene matches. The CDR3 region is CASRTWDREYEQFF. The CDR3 DNA sequence: TGTGCCAGCAGAACCTGGGACAGGGAATATGAGCAGTTCTTC.

This clonotype was counted at least ten times. This sequence joins TRBV5-1 and TRBJ2-5; D ambiguous. Trimming left V 4 bases short and J 0 bases short, with 7 bases between. Germline CDR1 SGHRS, CDR2 YFSETQ. The CDR3 loop spans 13 amino acids. CDR3 sequence: CASSPEYQETQYF. The CDR3 DNA is TGCGCCAGCAGCCCCGAGTACCAAGAGACCCAGTACTTC.

The genes are TRBV18 and TRBJ2-1; 10 nucleotides align to TRBD2. The CDR3 has 17 residues. With V trimmed by 6 bases and J by 4 bases, 12 bases remained unmatched. Germline V gene data show CDR1 as KGHSH and CDR2 as LQKENI. In nucleotides, the CDR3 is TGTGCCAGCTCCCCTACACCCCTAGCGGGGGCTTACAATGAGCAGTTCTTC. Its protein is CASSPTPLAGAYNEQFF.

This clonotype has at least ten counts. V gene TRBV6-2 or TRBV6-3 combines with J gene TRBJ1-1; maybe TRBD1 (5 bases). From germline, CDR1 is MNHEY and CDR2 SVGEGT. V gave up 0 bases and J gave up 3 bases, with 14 bases separating them. The CDR3 extends over 16 amino acids. This CDR3 is CASSYSVGDSDTEAFF. The CDR3 DNA sequence: TGTGCCAGCAGTTACTCAGTAGGGGATTCGGACACTGAAGCTTTCTTT.

The table lists this clonotype with many counts. The gene calls are TRBV30 and TRBJ1-1; possibly TRBD1 for D (5 bases). The length of the CDR3 is 11 residues. Germline V gene sequence: CDR1 GTSNPN, CDR2 SVGIG (reference sequence). CDR3 region: CGLGENTEAFF. The CDR3 DNA reads as TGTGGATTAGGGGAGAACACTGAAGCTTTCTTT.

This clonotype was detected ten times or more. The chain has TRBV7-3 and TRBJ1-6; D unclear. V lost 1 base and J lost 6, with 10 bases in between. The CDR3 length is 15 residues. Per germline, CDR1 SGHTA and CDR2 FQGTGA. The chain's CDR3 is CASSLSSVSNSPLHF. The CDR3 DNA reads as TGTGCCAGCAGCTTAAGTTCCGTTTCTAATTCACCCCTCCACTTT.

This clonotype was seen more than once but under ten times. The chain has TRBV7-2 and TRBJ2-1; TRBD2 agrees at 10 bases. The CDR3 is 17 amino acids. CDR1 and CDR2 from the germline V gene are SGHTA and FQGNSA. The V segment lost 4 bases and the J segment 1 base; nucleotides outside the gene matches: 7. For the CDR3, the DNA is TGTGCCAGCAGCTCGGGACTAGCGTATAGGTCCTACAATGAGCAGTTCTTC. This encodes CASSSGLAYRSYNEQFF.

This clonotype has at least ten counts. The chain links TRBV27 to TRBJ2-7, with a possible D match to TRBD2 (6 bases). V was trimmed by 4 bases and J by 4 bases, leaving 11 bases between them. Germline CDR1 MNHEY, CDR2 SMNVEV (reference sequence). CDR3 length equals 13 residues. The CDR3 DNA follows: TGTGCCAGCAGTTCGGGACTTGGATACGAGCAGTACTTC. It yields the protein CASSSGLGYEQYF.

This clonotype was recorded at least ten times. The chain recombines TRBV29-1 with TRBJ1-5; a weak D match, TRBD1 (5 bases). CDR1 and CDR2 (germline): SQVTM, ANQGSEA. With 5 bases removed from V and 9 bases from J, the gap between germline ends came to 17 bases. This CDR3 region has 13 residues. CDR3: CSVSENSGTPQHF. Here the CDR3 DNA reads TGCAGCGTTTCCGAAAATTCCGGGACGCCCCAGCATTTT.

This clonotype was picked up many times. The CDR3 here is CASSEAGGINSPLHF. The CDR3 bases are TGTGCCAGCAGTGAAGCAGGAGGGATCAATTCACCCCTCCACTTT. This chain uses TRBV2 with TRBJ1-6; D gene unclear. The CDR3 contains 15 residues. Germline values: CDR1 SNHLY, CDR2 FYNNEI. Trimming cost V 0 bases and J 7 bases, with 10 bases left between them.

This clonotype was seen at least ten times. The chain combines TRBV19 with TRBJ2-5; D is unclear. The CDR3 is 13 residues long. Germline CDR1 and CDR2: LNHDA and SQIVND (reference sequence). V was pared by 3 bases and J by 2 bases, with 7 bases between. The CDR3 spells CASSMLRQETQYF. The CDR3 DNA follows: TGTGCCAGTAGTATGCTAAGACAAGAGACCCAGTACTTC.

This clonotype counts as medium-sized. The gene calls are TRBV20-1 and TRBJ1-1; 8 bases match TRBD1. Germline assignment: CDR1 DFQATT and CDR2 SNEGSKA (reference sequence). V lost 3 bases, J lost 0 bases, and 12 bases stayed unmatched. The CDR3 spans 17 residues. CDR3 DNA sequence: TGCAGTGCTAGCCCGACGGACAGGGTCCTCATGAACACTGAAGCTTTCTTT. It yields the protein CSASPTDRVLMNTEAFF.

With regard to this clonotype: This may be a read error: a much more frequent sequence differs by one nucleotide. The chain uses TRBV5-1 and TRBJ2-3, with 8 bases that match TRBD2. CDR1 SGHRS and CDR2 YFSETQ come from the germline V gene. The CDR3 is 16 amino acids. V lost 0 bases, J lost 7 bases, and 10 bases stayed unmatched. The DNA of the CDR3 is TGCGCCAGCAGCTTGGAGACTAGCGTGGGTATTAATACGCAGTATTTT. Residues: CASSLETSVGINTQYF.

This clonotype was seen repeatedly, ten times or more. The genes are TRBV5-6 and TRBJ2-3; the match to TRBD2 covers 8 bases. This CDR3 spans 18 amino acids. V shed 0 bases and J 3 bases; nucleotides not matched to a gene: 12. CDR1 is SGHDT and CDR2 is YYEEEE in the germline V gene. The CDR3 DNA is TGTGCCAGCAGCTTGGCGGCGGGGGGCGACGGTATGACAGATACGCAGTATTTT. This encodes CASSLAAGGDGMTDTQYF.

In this sample, this clonotype turned up many times. This chain connects TRBV19 to TRBJ2-3, with 11 bases identical to TRBD1. CDR3 length equals 12 residues. Trimming removed 10 bases from V and 8 bases from J; junction bases left unmatched: 5. Germline V gene lookup returns CDR1 LNHDA and CDR2 SQIVND (reference sequence). CDR3 coding DNA: TGTGCCACGGACAGGGGGCCGGGTACGCAGTATTTT. Its translation is CATDRGPGTQYF.

The sample holds many counts of this clonotype. In nucleotides, the CDR3 is TGCAGTGCTAGGACAGGTGTTGGTCAGCCCCAGCATTTT. This encodes CSARTGVGQPQHF. This chain uses TRBV20-1 with TRBJ1-5; weak D call: TRBD1 (6 bases). Looked up from germline, CDR1 is DFQATT and CDR2 is SNEGSKA (reference sequence). This CDR3 is 13 amino acids long. V was shortened by 3 bases and J by 6 bases, with 12 bases between the two germline ends.

Sample share makes this clonotype medium-sized. The chain joins TRBV7-6 to TRBJ1-2; tentative D call: TRBD1 (5 bases). V dropped 5 bases and J dropped 8 bases, with 15 bases sitting between them. Germline V gene lookup returns CDR1 SGHVS and CDR2 FNYEAQ. There are 13 residues in the CDR3. The CDR3 region is CASSRDGKRGYTF. The DNA for the CDR3 is TGTGCCAGCAGCCGGGACGGAAAGAGGGGCTACACCTTC.